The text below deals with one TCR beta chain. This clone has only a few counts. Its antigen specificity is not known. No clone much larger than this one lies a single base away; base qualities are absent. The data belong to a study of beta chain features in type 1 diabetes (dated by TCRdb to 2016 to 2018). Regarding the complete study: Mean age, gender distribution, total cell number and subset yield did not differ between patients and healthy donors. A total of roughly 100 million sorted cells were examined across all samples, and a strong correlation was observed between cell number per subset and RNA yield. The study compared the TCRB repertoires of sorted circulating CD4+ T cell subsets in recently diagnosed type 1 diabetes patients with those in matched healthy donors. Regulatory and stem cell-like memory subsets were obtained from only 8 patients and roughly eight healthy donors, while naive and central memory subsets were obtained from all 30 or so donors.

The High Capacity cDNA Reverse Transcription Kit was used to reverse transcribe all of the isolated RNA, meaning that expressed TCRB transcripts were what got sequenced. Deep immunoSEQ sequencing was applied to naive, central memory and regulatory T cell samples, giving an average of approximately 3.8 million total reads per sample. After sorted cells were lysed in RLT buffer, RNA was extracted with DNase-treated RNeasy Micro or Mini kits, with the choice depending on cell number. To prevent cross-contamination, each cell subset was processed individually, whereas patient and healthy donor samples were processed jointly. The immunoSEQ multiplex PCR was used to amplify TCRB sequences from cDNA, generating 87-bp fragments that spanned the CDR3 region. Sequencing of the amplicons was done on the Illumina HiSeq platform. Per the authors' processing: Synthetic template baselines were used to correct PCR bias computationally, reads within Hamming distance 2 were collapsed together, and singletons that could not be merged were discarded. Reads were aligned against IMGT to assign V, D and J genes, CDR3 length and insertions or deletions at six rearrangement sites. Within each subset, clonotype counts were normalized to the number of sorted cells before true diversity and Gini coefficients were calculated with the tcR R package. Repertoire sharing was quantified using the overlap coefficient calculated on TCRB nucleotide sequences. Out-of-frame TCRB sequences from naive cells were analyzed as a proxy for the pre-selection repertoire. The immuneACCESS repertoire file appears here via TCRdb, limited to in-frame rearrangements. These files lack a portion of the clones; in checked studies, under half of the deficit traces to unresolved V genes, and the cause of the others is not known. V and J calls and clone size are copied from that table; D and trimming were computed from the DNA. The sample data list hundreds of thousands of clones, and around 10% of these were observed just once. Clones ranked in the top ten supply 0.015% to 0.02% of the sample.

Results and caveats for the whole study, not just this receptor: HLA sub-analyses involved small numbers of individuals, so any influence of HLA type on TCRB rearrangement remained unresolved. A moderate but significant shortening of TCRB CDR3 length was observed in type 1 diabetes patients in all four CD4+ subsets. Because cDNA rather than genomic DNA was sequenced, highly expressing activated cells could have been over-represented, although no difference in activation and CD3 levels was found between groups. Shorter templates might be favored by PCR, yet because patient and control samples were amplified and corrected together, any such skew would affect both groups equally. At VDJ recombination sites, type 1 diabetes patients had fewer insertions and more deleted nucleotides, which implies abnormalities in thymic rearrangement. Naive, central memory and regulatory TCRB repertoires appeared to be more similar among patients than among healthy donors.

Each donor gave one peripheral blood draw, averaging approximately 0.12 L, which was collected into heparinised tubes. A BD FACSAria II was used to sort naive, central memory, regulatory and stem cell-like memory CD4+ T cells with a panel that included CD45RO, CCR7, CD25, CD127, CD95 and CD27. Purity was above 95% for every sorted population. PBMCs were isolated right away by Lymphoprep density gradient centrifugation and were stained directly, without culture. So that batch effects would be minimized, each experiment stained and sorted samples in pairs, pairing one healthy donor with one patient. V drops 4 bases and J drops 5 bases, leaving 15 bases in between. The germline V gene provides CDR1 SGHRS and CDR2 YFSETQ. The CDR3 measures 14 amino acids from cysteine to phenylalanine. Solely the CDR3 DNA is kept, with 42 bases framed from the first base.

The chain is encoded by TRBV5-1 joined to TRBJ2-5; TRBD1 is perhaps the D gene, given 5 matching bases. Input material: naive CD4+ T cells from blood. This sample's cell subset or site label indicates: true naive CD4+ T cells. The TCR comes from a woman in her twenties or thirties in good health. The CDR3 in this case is CASSPTTDTETQYF. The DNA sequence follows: TGCGCCAGCAGCCCTACGACAGACACCGAGACCCAGTACTTC.